This T cell receptor beta chain was profiled in a study of T cell repertoires in cytomegalovirus infection. Study overall: In public TCR beta signatures, there were indications of both CMV infection and matching HLA type. Findings of the study overall: CMV carriers with the relevant HLA were identified by cumulative public TCR beta family frequency.

TCRdb re-called the reads with MiXCR, one entry per CDR3 protein. The sample contains about 530,000 distinct CDR3 sequences, 26% of which appear only once. The J segment lost 2 bases and the V segment lost 5 bases, leaving 4 bases of the junction unmatched. This CDR3 is built from 16 residues. Germline CDR1 reads MDHEN; CDR2 reads SYDVKM. This clonotype has ten or more counts. The antigen remains undetermined. Sequencing was carried out using PBMCs. The chain has TRBV28 and TRBJ2-1, with TRBD2 matching over 12 bases. The TCR was taken from a human donor in good health (CMV status not recorded). Some clones in this sample may be carry-over from other donors' samples. The CDR3 here is CASSLRTSGTYNEQFF. CDR3 coding DNA: TGTGCCAGCAGTCTCCGGACTAGCGGGACCTACAATGAGCAGTTCTTC. The whole variable domain, remainder taken from reference TRBV28 and TRBJ2-1, is DVKVTQSSRYLVKRTGEKVFLECVQDMDHENMFWYRQDPGLGLRLIYFSYDVKMKEKGDIPEGYSVSREKKERFSLILESASTNQTSMYLCASSLRTSGTYNEQFFGPGTRLTVL.